The 6 T cell receptor beta chains reported below all come from one sample, sequenced in a study of T cell responses to AZD1222 COVID-19 vaccine. Using immunoSEQ multiplex PCR, the repertoire was profiled, and TCRdb retains in-frame clones only, with some absent. The sample has 150,000 to 200,000 clones; roughly 93% are singletons. The specimen was peripheral blood, collected on day 0 of AZD1222 vaccination. These receptors were collected from an adult in good health.

This rearrangement joins TRBV24-1 to TRBJ1-1, with D possibly TRBD1 on 5 matching bases. CDR3 size: 14 residues. Germline V lookup: CDR1 KGHDR, CDR2 SFDVKD. V lost 5 bases and J lost 2, with 11 bases in between. CDR3 loop: CATSGGPQNTEAFF. As DNA, the CDR3 is TGTGCCACCAGTGGGGGACCACAAAACACTGAAGCTTTCTTT.

V is TRBV5-1 and J is TRBJ2-7, with a weak D call TRBD1 (6 bases). The CDR3 is 13 residues long. Germline V gene lookup returns CDR1 SGHRS and CDR2 YFSETQ. The germline V and J ends were trimmed by 2 bases and 3 bases, with 9 bases remaining between them. DNA for the CDR3: TGCGCCAGCAGCTTAGGGACACTCTACGAGCAGTACTTC. Protein: CASSLGTLYEQYF.

This clone was seen only a few times. CDR3 bases: TGTGCCAGCAGCTTCTGGTACGACAGCGAAGCTTTCTTT. Translating it yields CASSFWYDSEAFF. The chain employs TRBV5-4 and TRBJ1-1; possible D gene TRBD1, 5 bases. Trimming stripped 2 bases from V and 8 bases from J, with 13 bases between. From germline, CDR1 is SGHNT and CDR2 YYREEE (reference sequence). The CDR3 is 13 residues long.

This clone was detected only once. The CDR3 coding sequence is TGTGCCACCAGGAAGACGGACTCTGGAAACACCATATATTTT. Amino acids: CATRKTDSGNTIYF. The chain couples TRBV15 to TRBJ1-3; D gene unclear. This CDR3 contains 14 residues. The V gene lost 6 bases and the J gene lost 0 bases, with 9 bases spanning the gap. The germline CDR1 and CDR2 sequences are LNHNV and YYDKDF (reference sequence). The full variable domain, its missing parts supplied by reference TRBV15 and TRBJ1-3, is DAMVIQNPRYQVTQFGKPVTLSCSQTLNHNVMYWYQQKSSQAPKLLFHYYDKDFNNEADTPDNFQSRRPNTSFCFLDIRSPGLGDTAMYLCATRKTDSGNTIYFGEGSWLTVV.

This clone was counted a single time. The V and J genes are TRBV3-1 (or the pseudogene TRBV3-2) and TRBJ1-2; D is ambiguous. The ends were cut back, 2 bases at V and 13 bases at J, with 17 bases in the middle. CDR1 and CDR2 from the germline V gene are LGHDT and YNNKEL (reference sequence). The CDR3 length is 13 residues. In DNA form, the CDR3 reads TGTGCCAGCAGCCAAATTGCGACATCGTTCTGCACCTTC. This encodes CASSQIATSFCTF.

The J gene is TRBJ1-6, the V gene TRBV7-9, with a weak D call TRBD1 (6 bases). There are 12 residues in the CDR3. V gave up 5 bases and J gave up 16 bases, with 15 bases separating them. Germline lookup yields CDR1 SEHNR and CDR2 FQNEAQ (reference sequence). DNA of the CDR3: TGTGCCAGCAGCAAAAGTCAGGGGCCGCTCCACTTT. This codes for CASSKSQGPLHF.